This T cell receptor (beta chain) was observed in a study of identical twins. Carrying unique molecular identifiers, the cDNA also gained a universal primer site through template switching. TCRdb used MiXCR to reprocess the 5' RACE reads, holding one entry per CDR3 protein. Of 1.5 million to 2 million distinct CDR3 sequences listed, roughly a third are singletons. As regards this clonotype: The antigen remains undetermined.

This CDR3 has 15 residues. The V gene end was trimmed by 1 base and the J gene end by 3 bases; junction bases not matched to a gene: 6. Germline V gives CDR1 SGHDT, CDR2 YYEEEE. Regarding the study as a whole: There were fewer insertions in abundant cord blood beta clonotypes, but memory repertoires showed no such pattern.

V usage is TRBV5-6 and J usage is TRBJ1-1; TRBD1 aligns across 7 bases. This clonotype originated in a newborn girl in good health. The specimen was cord blood. Written as DNA, the CDR3 is TGTGCCAGCAGCTTGACTCACAGGGGCGACACTGAAGCTTTCTTT. Its translation: CASSLTHRGDTEAFF.